These 28 T cell receptor beta chains share one sample of origin, sequenced in a study of blood T cell repertoires in COVID-19 (TCRdb year 2020). The library was generated by the immunoSEQ multiplex PCR assay. TCRdb's version of the immuneACCESS table is confined to in-frame rearrangements and falls short of the full clone set. An unresolved V gene accounts for under half of the shortfall where checked; the remainder is of unknown origin. Across this sample there are roughly 35,000 clones, with around 84% seen only once. The ten top clones hold about a third of the sample. What was sequenced was peripheral blood. These receptors were collected from a man older than 75 with acute or convalescent COVID-19.

The V call is TRBV7-6, the J call TRBJ2-2, with 10 bases lining up with TRBD1. CDR3 length: 14 residues. CDR1 and CDR2 from the germline V gene are SGHVS and FNYEAQ. V lost 3 bases and J lost 6; bases outside the gene matches: 1. The CDR3 here is CASSFGQGAGELFF. CDR3 nucleotide sequence: TGTGCCAGCAGCTTCGGACAGGGGGCCGGGGAGCTGTTTTTT.

The chain employs TRBV7-8 and TRBJ2-7; TRBD2 matches at 12 bases. CDR1 is SGHVS and CDR2 is FQNEAQ in the germline V gene. The CDR3 loop spans 15 amino acids. The V gene end was trimmed by 1 base and the J gene end by 5 bases; junction bases not matched to a gene: 3. CDR3 nucleotides: TGTGCCAGCAGCTTAGAGCTAGCGGGGGGGCACGAGCAGTACTTC. It encodes CASSLELAGGHEQYF.

Here the CDR3 DNA reads TGTGCCAGCAGCCTTTTCAATGCACAGGGCTCTGAAAAACTGTTTTTT. This sequence encodes CASSLFNAQGSEKLFF. J is TRBJ1-4 and V is TRBV7-2; perhaps TRBD1 as D (6 bases). Germline-derived CDR1 and CDR2 are SGHTA and FQGNSA. V lost 5 bases and J 7 bases, leaving 20 bases between the germline ends. There are 16 residues in the CDR3.

The chain links TRBV19 to TRBJ2-3, with 14 bases that match TRBD2. The CDR3 extends over 17 amino acids. Germline CDR1 and CDR2: LNHDA and SQIVND (reference sequence). Trimming cost V 3 bases and J 2 bases; bases outside gene matches: 4. CDR3 residues: CASSIGTSGGYTDTQYF. The CDR3 region has the DNA TGTGCCAGTAGTATCGGGACTAGCGGGGGATACACAGATACGCAGTATTTT.

The chain carries TRBV2 and TRBJ2-1; no clear D gene. The CDR3 has 15 amino acids. Per the germline V gene, CDR1 is SNHLY and CDR2 is FYNNEI. Trimming cost V 3 bases and J 0 bases, with 9 bases left between them. CDR3 in DNA: TGTGCCAGCAGTGATAAGCGAAGCTCCTACAATGAGCAGTTCTTC. This sequence encodes CASSDKRSSYNEQFF.

The V call is TRBV19, the J call TRBJ1-5, with 11 nucleotides matching TRBD1. V lost 5 bases, J lost 7 bases, and 7 bases stayed unmatched. The CDR3 length is 15 residues. Germline V gene sequence: CDR1 LNHDA, CDR2 SQIVND (reference sequence). CDR3 sequence (DNA): TGTGCCAGTAGTCTACGGGACAGGGGGGAACAGCCCCAGCATTTT. Translating gives CASSLRDRGEQPQHF.

This clone has only one observation. The V call is TRBV18, the J call TRBJ2-1; 9 positions agree with TRBD1. The germline CDR1 and CDR2 sequences are KGHSH and LQKENI. The V gene end was trimmed by 2 bases and the J gene end by 8 bases; junction bases not matched to a gene: 13. This CDR3 region has 17 residues. CDR3 loop: CASSPKIPGQGIDEQFF. In DNA form, the CDR3 reads TGTGCCAGCTCACCAAAAATCCCGGGACAGGGTATCGATGAGCAGTTCTTC. The complete variable domain, with remaining parts taken from reference TRBV18 and TRBJ2-1, reads NAGVMQNPRHLVRRRGQEARLRCSPMKGHSHVYWYRQLPEEGLKFMVYLQKENIIDESGMPKERFSAEFPKEGPSILRIQQVVRGDSAAYFCASSPKIPGQGIDEQFFGPGTRLTVL.

The V and J genes are TRBV5-8 and TRBJ2-7; 8 bases fit TRBD2. The CDR3 is 16 amino acids. CDR1 and CDR2 (germline): SGHTS, YDEGEE. Trimming removed 2 bases from V and 2 bases from J; junction bases left unmatched: 9. In DNA, the CDR3 is TGTGCCAGCAGCTTTACCGGGACTAGGGTGACCTACGAGCAGTACTTC. It translates to CASSFTGTRVTYEQYF.

This clone was picked up a small number of times. The V gene is TRBV9, the J gene TRBJ2-3; 7 bases agree with TRBD2. This CDR3 contains 14 residues. Per the germline V gene, CDR1 is SGDLS and CDR2 is YYNGEE. V gave up 3 bases and J gave up 6 bases; unmatched junction bases: 7. CDR3 loop: CASSGGGRADTQYF. For the CDR3, the DNA is TGTGCCAGCAGCGGGGGGGGAAGGGCCGATACGCAGTATTTT.

The chain uses TRBV18 and TRBJ1-1; a possible D gene is TRBD1 (5 bases). CDR3 length: 12 amino acids. Germline V gene sequence: CDR1 KGHSH, CDR2 LQKENI. Trimming took off 3 bases at V and 8 bases at J, with 10 bases between the two ends. CDR3 DNA: TGTGCCAGCTCACCCGGGGGGTCCGAAGCTTTCTTT. Its translation is CASSPGGSEAFF.

This chain joins TRBV27 and TRBJ2-7, with TRBD1 identical over 7 bases. This CDR3 contains 14 residues. The V and J ends lost 3 bases and 5 bases, in that order; junction bases with no gene match: 7. Germline CDR1 MNHEY, CDR2 SMNVEV (reference sequence). CDR3 sequence (DNA): TGTGCCAGCAGTTTGACAGGGACGGTGGACGAGCAGTACTTC. This sequence encodes CASSLTGTVDEQYF.

The chain combines TRBV5-1 with TRBJ1-2, with TRBD1 as a possible D gene (5 bases). The CDR3 is 13 residues long. Germline CDR1 SGHRS, CDR2 YFSETQ. Trimming cost V 2 bases and J 4 bases, with 9 bases left between them. DNA for the CDR3: TGCGCCAGCAGCTTAACGCAGGGCTATGGCTACACCTTC. This encodes CASSLTQGYGYTF. Variable domain in full (rest from reference TRBV5-1 and TRBJ1-2): KAGVTQTPRYLIKTRGQQVTLSCSPISGHRSVSWYQQTPGQGLQFLFEYFSETQRNKGNFPGRFSGRQFSNSRSEMNVSTLELGDSALYLCASSLTQGYGYTFGSGTRLTVV.

In DNA, the CDR3 is TGTGCCAGCAGCTGGGGGGACAGGGGAATCGCTGGCTACACCTTC. It specifies CASSWGDRGIAGYTF. The chain carries TRBV7-9 and TRBJ1-2; the match to TRBD1 covers 10 bases. J was trimmed by 7 bases and V by 4 bases; bases with no gene match: 9. This CDR3 contains 15 residues. Germline loops: CDR1 SEHNR, CDR2 FQNEAQ (reference sequence).

V is TRBV5-4 and J is TRBJ2-5, with a weak D call TRBD2 (6 bases). V lost 4 bases and J lost 5, with 12 bases in between. The germline gives CDR1 SGHNT, CDR2 YYREEE (reference sequence). CDR3 length: 13 amino acids. The CDR3 DNA follows: TGTGCCAGCAGCACGGGGGTCGGGGAGACCCAGTACTTC. Amino acids: CASSTGVGETQYF.

This chain connects TRBV3-1 (or the pseudogene TRBV3-2) to TRBJ2-1; D not resolved. The CDR3 length is 12 residues. From germline, CDR1 is LGHDT and CDR2 YNNKEL (reference sequence). V was pared by 1 base and J by 11 bases, with 9 bases between. The CDR3 sequence: CASSQVSGQQFF. As DNA, the CDR3 is TGTGCCAGCAGCCAAGTGTCAGGTCAGCAGTTCTTC.

The J gene is TRBJ2-6, the V gene TRBV19; 12 bases are a match to TRBD1. V dropped 6 bases and J dropped 3; count of bases not matched to a gene: 6. The germline CDR1 and CDR2 sequences are LNHDA and SQIVND (reference sequence). The CDR3 spans 17 residues. The CDR3 sequence: CASSSGQGADGANVLTF. The CDR3 DNA follows: TGTGCCAGTAGCTCGGGACAGGGGGCAGATGGGGCCAACGTCCTGACTTTC.

V and J are TRBV5-4 and TRBJ1-4; 10 nucleotides align to TRBD1. Germline CDR1 SGHNT, CDR2 YYREEE (reference sequence). This CDR3 has 15 amino acids. V shed 4 bases, J shed 6 bases, and the junction held 6 bases outside the gene matches. The chain's CDR3 is CASSEFGTGDEKLFF. CDR3 nucleotides: TGTGCCAGCAGCGAGTTCGGGACAGGGGATGAAAAACTGTTTTTT. Filled out from reference TRBV5-4 and TRBJ1-4, the complete variable domain reads ETGVTQSPTHLIKTRGQQVTLRCSSQSGHNTVSWYQQALGQGPQFIFQYYREEENGRGNFPPRFSGLQFPNYSSELNVNALELDDSALYLCASSEFGTGDEKLFFGSGTQLSVL.

V is TRBV7-2 and J is TRBJ1-5, with no clear D. Germline V gives CDR1 SGHTA, CDR2 FQGNSA. The CDR3 totals 16 residues. V was pared by 1 base and J by 1 base, with 11 bases between. The CDR3 here is CASSLVGGRSNQPQHF. The CDR3, as DNA: TGTGCCAGCAGCTTAGTCGGCGGCCGGAGCAATCAGCCCCAGCATTTT.

This clone came up a few times. This chain joins TRBV21-1 and TRBJ2-3; TRBD2, the table's D call, lacks a check against the DNA. TRBV21-1 is a pseudogene segment. CDR3 size: 16 residues. For the CDR3, the DNA is TGTGCCAGCAGCATCACGGGACTCCTGGTTGGAGATACGCAGTATTTT. It specifies CASSITGLLVGDTQYF.

The chain employs TRBV10-1 and TRBJ2-3, with TRBD2 matching 7 bases. CDR1 is WNHNN and CDR2 is SYGVQD in the germline V gene (reference sequence). V dropped 3 bases and J dropped 3; count of bases not matched to a gene: 3. The CDR3 spans 14 residues. CDR3 nucleotide sequence: TGCGCCAGCAGTGACGGGGGGAGGACAGATACGCAGTATTTT. Protein sequence: CASSDGGRTDTQYF.

The rearrangement joins TRBV3-1 (or the pseudogene TRBV3-2) to TRBJ1-1, with D tentatively TRBD1 (5 bases). CDR1 and CDR2 (germline): LGHDT, YNNKEL (reference sequence). The CDR3 contains 16 residues. The V and J ends lost 1 base and 0 bases respectively, with 12 bases between them. The CDR3 loop reads CASSQGHGGVNTEAFF. CDR3 in DNA: TGTGCCAGCAGCCAAGGCCACGGGGGGGTGAACACTGAAGCTTTCTTT.

J is TRBJ1-2 and V is TRBV10-3, with 10 bases matching TRBD1. Unmatched junction bases numbered 12, after V lost 4 bases and J lost 7 bases. This CDR3 has 16 amino acids. The V gene's germline CDR1 is ENHRY and CDR2 SYGVKD. The CDR3 DNA follows: TGTGCCATCAGTGTACTACCGACAGGGGGCGCGCGTGGCTACACCTTC. Translating gives CAISVLPTGGARGYTF.

The chain couples TRBV11-2 to TRBJ2-1; 9 bases are a match to TRBD1. Germline lookup yields CDR1 SGHAT and CDR2 FQNNGV. J was trimmed by 5 bases and V by 5 bases; bases with no gene match: 10. This CDR3 comprises 16 residues. CDR3 sequence: CASSPPRRTGDNEQFF. The DNA of the CDR3 is TGTGCCAGCAGCCCCCCCCGGAGGACAGGGGACAATGAGCAGTTCTTC.

The rearrangement joins TRBV11-2 to TRBJ2-4, with TRBD2 as a possible D gene (6 bases). Germline values: CDR1 SGHAT, CDR2 FQNNGV. V lost 5 bases and J 6 bases, leaving 14 bases between the germline ends. This CDR3 has 14 amino acids. As DNA, the CDR3 is TGTGCCAGCAGCCCCCTCGGGGGTTTAAACATTCAGTACTTC. Amino acids: CASSPLGGLNIQYF.

This chain uses TRBV5-3 with TRBJ1-1, with D uncertain. TRBV5-3 is classed as an ORF, of uncertain function. The CDR3 extends over 15 amino acids. V was cut by 1 base and J by 3 bases, with 13 bases left in between. CDR3 sequence: CARSLTVPRDTEAFF. The CDR3 DNA reads as TGTGCCAGAAGCTTGACAGTCCCGAGGGACACTGAAGCTTTCTTT.

The chain is built from TRBV16 and TRBJ1-2; 7 nucleotides agree with TRBD1. The trim removed 0 bases at V and 8 bases at J, leaving 6 bases unmatched. Germline CDR1 and CDR2: KGHSY and FQNENV. CDR3 length equals 14 residues. The CDR3 spells CASSQSPQGNGYTF. CDR3 sequence (DNA): TGTGCCAGCAGCCAATCGCCACAGGGGAACGGCTACACCTTC.

The chain uses TRBV18 and TRBJ2-1, with a tentative D call TRBD1 (5 bases). Trimming removed 2 bases from V and 7 bases from J, with 6 bases in between. CDR1 and CDR2 (germline): KGHSH, LQKENI. The length of the CDR3 is 12 residues. CDR3 loop: CASSPKGNEQFF. The CDR3 bases are TGTGCCAGCTCACCAAAGGGGAATGAGCAGTTCTTC.

The chain employs TRBV6-6 and TRBJ1-2; 7 bases fit TRBD1. Germline V CDR1 and CDR2: MNHNY, SVGAGI (reference sequence). J lost 6 bases, V lost 6 bases, and 4 bases had no gene match. The CDR3 has 12 residues. The CDR3 loop reads CASRTGLNGYTF. The CDR3 DNA is TGTGCCAGCAGGACAGGGCTTAATGGCTACACCTTC.